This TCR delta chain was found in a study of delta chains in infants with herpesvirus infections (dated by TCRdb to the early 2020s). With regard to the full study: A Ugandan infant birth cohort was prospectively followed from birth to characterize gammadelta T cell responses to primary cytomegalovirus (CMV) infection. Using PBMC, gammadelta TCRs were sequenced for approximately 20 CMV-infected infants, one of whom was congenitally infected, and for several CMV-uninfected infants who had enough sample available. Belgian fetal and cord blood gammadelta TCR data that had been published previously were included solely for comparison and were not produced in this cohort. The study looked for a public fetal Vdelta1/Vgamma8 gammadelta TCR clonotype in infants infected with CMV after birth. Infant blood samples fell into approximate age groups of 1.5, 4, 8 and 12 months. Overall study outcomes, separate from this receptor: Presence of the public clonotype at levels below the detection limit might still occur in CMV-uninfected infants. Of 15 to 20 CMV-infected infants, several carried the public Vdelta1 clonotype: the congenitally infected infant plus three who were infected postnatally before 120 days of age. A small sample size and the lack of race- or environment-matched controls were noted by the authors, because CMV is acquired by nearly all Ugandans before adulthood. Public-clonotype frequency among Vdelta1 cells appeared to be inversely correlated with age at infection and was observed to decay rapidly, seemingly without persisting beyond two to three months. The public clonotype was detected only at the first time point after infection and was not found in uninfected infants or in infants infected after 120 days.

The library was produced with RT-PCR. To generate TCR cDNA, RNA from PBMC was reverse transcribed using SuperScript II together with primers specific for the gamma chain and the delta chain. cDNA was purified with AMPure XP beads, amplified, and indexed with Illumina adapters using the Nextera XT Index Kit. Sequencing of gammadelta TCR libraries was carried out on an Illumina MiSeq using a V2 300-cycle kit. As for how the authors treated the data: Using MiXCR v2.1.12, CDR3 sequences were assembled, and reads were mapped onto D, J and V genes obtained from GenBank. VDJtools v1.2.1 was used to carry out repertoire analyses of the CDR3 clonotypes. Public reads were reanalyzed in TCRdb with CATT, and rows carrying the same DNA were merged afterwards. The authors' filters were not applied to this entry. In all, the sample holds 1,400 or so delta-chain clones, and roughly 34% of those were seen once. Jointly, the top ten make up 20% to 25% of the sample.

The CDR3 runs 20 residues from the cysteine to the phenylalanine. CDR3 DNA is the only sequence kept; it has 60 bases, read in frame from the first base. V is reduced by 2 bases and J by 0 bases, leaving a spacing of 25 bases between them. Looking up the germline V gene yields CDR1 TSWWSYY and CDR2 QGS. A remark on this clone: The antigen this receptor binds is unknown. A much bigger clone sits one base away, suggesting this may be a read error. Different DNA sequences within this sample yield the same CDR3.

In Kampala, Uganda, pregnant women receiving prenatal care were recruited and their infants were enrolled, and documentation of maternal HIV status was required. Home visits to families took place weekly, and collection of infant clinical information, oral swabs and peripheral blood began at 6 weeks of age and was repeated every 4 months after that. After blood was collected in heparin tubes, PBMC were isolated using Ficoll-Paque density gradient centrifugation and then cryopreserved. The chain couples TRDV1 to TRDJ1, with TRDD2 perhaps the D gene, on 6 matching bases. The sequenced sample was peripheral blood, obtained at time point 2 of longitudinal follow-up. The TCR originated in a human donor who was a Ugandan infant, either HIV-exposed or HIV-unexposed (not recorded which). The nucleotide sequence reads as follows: TGTGCTCTTGGGGAAATGCCCTTCCCCTGGAGGGAACCTTACACCGATAAACTCATCTTT. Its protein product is CALGEMPFPWREPYTDKLIF.